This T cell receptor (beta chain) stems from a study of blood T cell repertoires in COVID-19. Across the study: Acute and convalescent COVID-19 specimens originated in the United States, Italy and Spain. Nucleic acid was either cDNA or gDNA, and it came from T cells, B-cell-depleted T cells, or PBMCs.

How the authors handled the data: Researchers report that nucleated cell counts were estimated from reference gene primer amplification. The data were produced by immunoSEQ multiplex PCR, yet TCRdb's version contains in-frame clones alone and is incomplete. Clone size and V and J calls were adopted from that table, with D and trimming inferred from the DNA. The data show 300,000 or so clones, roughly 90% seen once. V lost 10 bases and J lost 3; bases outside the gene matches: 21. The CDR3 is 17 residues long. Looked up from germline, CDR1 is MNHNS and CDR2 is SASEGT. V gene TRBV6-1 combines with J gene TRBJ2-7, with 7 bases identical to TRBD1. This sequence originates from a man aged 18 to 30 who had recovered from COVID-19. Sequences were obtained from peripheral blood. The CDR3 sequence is CATTDGPSGTDLYEQYF. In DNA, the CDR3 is TGTGCCACCACTGATGGGCCCTCCGGGACAGATCTCTACGAGCAGTACTTC.